The rows below give T cell receptor beta chains drawn from one sample of a study of Ad26.COV2.S vaccination and SARS-CoV-2 variants. Data came from immunoSEQ multiplex PCR; TCRdb stores just in-frame clones and leaves some out. The sample has 430,000 or so clones, 75% to 90% seen once. The source was peripheral blood, collected in a trial of Ad26.COV2.S vaccine versus placebo. These receptors all stem from a person between 18 and 65 years old who received the Ad26.COV2.S COVID-19 vaccine or a placebo. The conserved cysteine and the conserved F or W are not part of the CDR3 here. Size is stated for part of the rows, as once, few or many counts, or as a class when the clone is expanded.

v_gene,abundance,j_gene,CDR3aa
TRBV9,once,TRBJ1-3,ASSVGGNGNTIY
TRBV18,.,TRBJ2-1,ASSPPQGNNEQF
TRBV4-1,.,TRBJ1-4,ASSQVHLGREKLF
TRBV4-2,.,TRBJ1-1,ASSTPREAF
TRBV19,.,TRBJ2-1,ASSPRTSGTQGQF
TRBV7-2,.,TRBJ1-3,ASSLGWGLWGNTIY
TRBV7-2,once,TRBJ2-1,ASSLRRGNNEQF
TRBV3-1/TRBV3-2,.,TRBJ2-5,ASSQDQRTQY
TRBV5-6,.,TRBJ1-1,ASSFVGLNTEAF
TRBV27,.,TRBJ2-5,ASSLRLAGETQY
TRBV19,.,TRBJ1-2,ASSINSGYGYT
TRBV6-1,.,TRBJ1-5,ASSEAWVQPQH
TRBV11-2,.,TRBJ2-2,ATSLSGPFGELF
TRBV5-4,.,TRBJ2-3,ASSLGTSGGDTQY